Given below is one TCR beta chain in context. Germline V CDR1 and CDR2: MDHEN, SYDVKM. Trimming removed 4 bases from V and 0 bases from J, with 12 bases in between. The CDR3 has 15 residues. This entry comes from a study of blood T cell repertoires in COVID-19. Looking at the study overall: Acute-phase and convalescent COVID-19 samples originated in the United States, Italy and Spain. From T cells, B-cell-depleted T cells, or PBMCs came the material, which was cDNA or gDNA.

Authors' data handling: Amplification of reference gene primers was used by the study to estimate nucleated cell counts. Data came from immunoSEQ multiplex PCR; TCRdb stores just in-frame clones and leaves some out. That table furnishes V, J and clone size, whereas the DNA furnished D and trimming. The table lists tens of thousands of clones, over 80% of them singletons. This TCR was sampled from a human donor with active COVID-19. The donor label of this sample is uncertain. What was sequenced was peripheral blood. The chain couples TRBV28 to TRBJ1-2, with D possibly TRBD1 on 5 matching bases. The CDR3 nucleotides are TGTGCCAGCAGTTCAACAGGAGTTTCTAACTATGGCTACACCTTC. Its translation is CASSSTGVSNYGYTF.